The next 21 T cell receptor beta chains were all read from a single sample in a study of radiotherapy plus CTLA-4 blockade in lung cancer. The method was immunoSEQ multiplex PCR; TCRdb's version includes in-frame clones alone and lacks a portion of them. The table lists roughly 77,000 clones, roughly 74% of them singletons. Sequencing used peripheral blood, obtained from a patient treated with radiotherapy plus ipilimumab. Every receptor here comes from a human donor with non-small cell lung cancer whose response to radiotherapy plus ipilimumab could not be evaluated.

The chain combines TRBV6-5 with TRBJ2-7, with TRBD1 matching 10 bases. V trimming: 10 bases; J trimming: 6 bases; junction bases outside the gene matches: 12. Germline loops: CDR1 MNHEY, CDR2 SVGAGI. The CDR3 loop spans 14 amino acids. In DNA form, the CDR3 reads TGTGCCATCAGGGACGGACAGGGGGTAGGCGAGCAGTACTTC. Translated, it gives CAIRDGQGVGEQYF.

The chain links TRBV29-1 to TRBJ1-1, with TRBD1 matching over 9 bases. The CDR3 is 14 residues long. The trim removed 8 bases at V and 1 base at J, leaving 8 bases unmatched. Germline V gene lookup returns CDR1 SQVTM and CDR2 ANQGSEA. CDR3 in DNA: TGCAGCACCGAAGGGGGACAGGGGAACACTGAAGCTTTCTTT. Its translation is CSTEGGQGNTEAFF.

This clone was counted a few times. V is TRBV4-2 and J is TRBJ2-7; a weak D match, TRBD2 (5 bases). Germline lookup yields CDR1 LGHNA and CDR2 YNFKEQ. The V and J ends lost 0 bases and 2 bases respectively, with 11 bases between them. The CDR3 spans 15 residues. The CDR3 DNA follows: TGTGCCAGCAGCCAAGATAGCGAGGCACCCTACGAGCAGTACTTC. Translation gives CASSQDSEAPYEQYF.

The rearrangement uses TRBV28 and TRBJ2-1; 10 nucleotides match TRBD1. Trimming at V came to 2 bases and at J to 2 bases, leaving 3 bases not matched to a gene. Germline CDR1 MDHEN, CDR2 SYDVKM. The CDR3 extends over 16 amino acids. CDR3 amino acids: CASSLTGQGAYNEQFF. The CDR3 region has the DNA TGTGCCAGCAGTTTAACCGGACAGGGGGCCTACAATGAGCAGTTCTTC. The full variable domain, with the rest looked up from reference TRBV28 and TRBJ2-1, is DVKVTQSSRYLVKRTGEKVFLECVQDMDHENMFWYRQDPGLGLRLIYFSYDVKMKEKGDIPEGYSVSREKKERFSLILESASTNQTSMYLCASSLTGQGAYNEQFFGPGTRLTVL.

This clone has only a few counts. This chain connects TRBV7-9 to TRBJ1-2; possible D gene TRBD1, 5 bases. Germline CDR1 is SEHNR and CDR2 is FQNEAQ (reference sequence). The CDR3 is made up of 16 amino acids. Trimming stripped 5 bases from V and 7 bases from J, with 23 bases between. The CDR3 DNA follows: TGTGCCAGCAGCCGATCTGCGAGCAGGGTTGATATTGGCTACACCTTC. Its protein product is CASSRSASRVDIGYTF. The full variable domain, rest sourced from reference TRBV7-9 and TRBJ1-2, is DTGVSQNPRHKITKRGQNVTFRCDPISEHNRLYWYRQTLGQGPEFLTYFQNEAQLEKSRLLSDRFSAERPKGSFSTLEIQRTEQGDSAMYLCASSRSASRVDIGYTFGSGTRLTVV.

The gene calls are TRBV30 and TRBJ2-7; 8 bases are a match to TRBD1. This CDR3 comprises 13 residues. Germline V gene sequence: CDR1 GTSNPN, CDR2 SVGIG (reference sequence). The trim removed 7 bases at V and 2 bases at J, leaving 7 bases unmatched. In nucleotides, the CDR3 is TGTGCCTCCACCCGGGACAGGCCCTACGAGCAGTACTTC. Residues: CASTRDRPYEQYF.

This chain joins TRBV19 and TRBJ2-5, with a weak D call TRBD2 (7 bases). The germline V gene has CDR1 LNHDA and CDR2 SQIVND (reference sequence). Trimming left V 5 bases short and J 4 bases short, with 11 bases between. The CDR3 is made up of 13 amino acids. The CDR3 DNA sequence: TGTGCCAGTAGTCCGGGGGGCCGAGAGACCCAGTACTTC. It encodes CASSPGGRETQYF.

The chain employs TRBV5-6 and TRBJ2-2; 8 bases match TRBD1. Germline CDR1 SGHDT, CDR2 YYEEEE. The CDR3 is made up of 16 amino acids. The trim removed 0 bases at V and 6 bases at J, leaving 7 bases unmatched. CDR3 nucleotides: TGTGCCAGCAGCTTGGTGCGCCAGGGGGCGTCCGGGGAGCTGTTTTTT. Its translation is CASSLVRQGASGELFF.

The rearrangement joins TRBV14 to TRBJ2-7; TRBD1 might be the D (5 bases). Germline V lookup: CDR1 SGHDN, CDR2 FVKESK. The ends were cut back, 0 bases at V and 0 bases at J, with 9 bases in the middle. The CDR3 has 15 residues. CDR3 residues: CASSQDYRSSYEQYF. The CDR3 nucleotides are TGTGCCAGCAGCCAAGACTACAGGTCCTCCTACGAGCAGTACTTC.

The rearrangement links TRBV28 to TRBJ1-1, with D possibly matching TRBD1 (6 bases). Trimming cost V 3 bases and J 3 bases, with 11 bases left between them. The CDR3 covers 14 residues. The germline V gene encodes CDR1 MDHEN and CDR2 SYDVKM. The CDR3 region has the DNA TGTGCCAGCAGTTTGGGGCAGGGGCACACTGAAGCTTTCTTT. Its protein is CASSLGQGHTEAFF.

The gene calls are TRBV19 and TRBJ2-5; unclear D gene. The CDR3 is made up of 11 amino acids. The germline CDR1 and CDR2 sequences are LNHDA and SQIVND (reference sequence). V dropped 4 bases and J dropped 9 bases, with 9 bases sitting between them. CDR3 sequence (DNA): TGTGCCAGTAGTAACGAGCTGGCCCAGTACTTC. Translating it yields CASSNELAQYF.

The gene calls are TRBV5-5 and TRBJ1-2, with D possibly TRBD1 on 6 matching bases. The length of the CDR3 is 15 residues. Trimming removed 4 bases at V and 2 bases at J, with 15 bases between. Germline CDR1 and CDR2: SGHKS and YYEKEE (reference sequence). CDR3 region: CASSPSTGTNYGYTF. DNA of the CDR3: TGTGCCAGCAGCCCCTCCACAGGGACAAACTATGGCTACACCTTC. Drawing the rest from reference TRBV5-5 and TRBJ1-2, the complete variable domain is DAGVTQSPTHLIKTRGQQVTLRCSPISGHKSVSWYQQVLGQGPQFIFQYYEKEERGRGNFPDRFSARQFPNYSSELNVNALLLGDSALYLCASSPSTGTNYGYTFGSGTRLTVV.

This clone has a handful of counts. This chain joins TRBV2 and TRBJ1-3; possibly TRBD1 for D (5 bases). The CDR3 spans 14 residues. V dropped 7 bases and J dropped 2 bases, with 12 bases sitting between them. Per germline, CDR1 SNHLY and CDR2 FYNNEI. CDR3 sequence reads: CASTLGRAGNTIYF. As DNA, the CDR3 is TGTGCCAGCACCCTGGGCAGGGCTGGAAACACCATATATTTT.

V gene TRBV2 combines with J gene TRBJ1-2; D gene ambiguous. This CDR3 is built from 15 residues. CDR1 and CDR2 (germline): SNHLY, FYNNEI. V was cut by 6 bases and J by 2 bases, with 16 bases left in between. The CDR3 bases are TGTGCCAGCAGGGACGGCGGGTCGGCGAACTATGGCTACACCTTC. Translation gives CASRDGGSANYGYTF.

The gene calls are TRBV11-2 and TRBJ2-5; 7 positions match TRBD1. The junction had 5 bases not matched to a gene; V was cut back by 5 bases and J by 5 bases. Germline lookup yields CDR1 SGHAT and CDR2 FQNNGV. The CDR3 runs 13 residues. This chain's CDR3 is CASSPGGRETQYF. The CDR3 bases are TGTGCCAGCAGCCCAGGGGGTCGTGAGACCCAGTACTTC.

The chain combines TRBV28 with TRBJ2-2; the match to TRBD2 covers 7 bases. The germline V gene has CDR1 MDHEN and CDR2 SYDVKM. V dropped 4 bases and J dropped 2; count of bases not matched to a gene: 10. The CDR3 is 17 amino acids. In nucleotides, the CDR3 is TGTGCCAGCAGTTGGGGGAAGCGGGGTTTTAACACCGGGGAGCTGTTTTTT. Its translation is CASSWGKRGFNTGELFF. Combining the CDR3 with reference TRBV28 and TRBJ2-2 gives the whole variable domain DVKVTQSSRYLVKRTGEKVFLECVQDMDHENMFWYRQDPGLGLRLIYFSYDVKMKEKGDIPEGYSVSREKKERFSLILESASTNQTSMYLCASSWGKRGFNTGELFFGEGSRLTVL.

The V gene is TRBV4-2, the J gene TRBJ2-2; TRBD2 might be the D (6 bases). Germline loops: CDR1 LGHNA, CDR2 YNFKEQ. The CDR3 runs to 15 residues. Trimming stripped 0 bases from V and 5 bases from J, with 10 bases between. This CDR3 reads CASSQEWGGTGELFF. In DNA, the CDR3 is TGTGCCAGCAGCCAAGAATGGGGAGGAACCGGGGAGCTGTTTTTT.

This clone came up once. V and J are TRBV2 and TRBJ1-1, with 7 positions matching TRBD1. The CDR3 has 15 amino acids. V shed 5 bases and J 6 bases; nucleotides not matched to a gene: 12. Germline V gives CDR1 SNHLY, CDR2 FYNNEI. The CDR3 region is CASSKETGTPSEAFF. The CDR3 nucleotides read TGTGCCAGCAGTAAGGAGACAGGGACCCCCTCTGAAGCTTTCTTT. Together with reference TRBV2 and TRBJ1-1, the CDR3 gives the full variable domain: EPEVTQTPSHQVTQMGQEVILRCVPISNHLYFYWYRQILGQKVEFLVSFYNNEISEKSEIFDDQFSVERPDGSNFTLKIRSTKLEDSAMYFCASSKETGTPSEAFFGQGTRLTVV.

CDR3 bases: TGTGCCAGTAGCCGACAGGGGCGGGGCACTGAAGCTTTCTTT. As protein: CASSRQGRGTEAFF. The chain employs TRBV19 and TRBJ1-1, with 8 positions matching TRBD1. The CDR3 is made up of 14 amino acids. CDR1 LNHDA and CDR2 SQIVND come from the germline V gene (reference sequence). The ends lost 6 bases at V and 4 bases at J; junction bases unmatched: 7.

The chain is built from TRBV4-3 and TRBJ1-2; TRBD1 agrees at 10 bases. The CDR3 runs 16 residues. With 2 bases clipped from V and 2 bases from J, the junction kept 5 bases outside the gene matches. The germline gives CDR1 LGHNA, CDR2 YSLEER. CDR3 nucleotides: TGCGCCAGCAGCCAATCGACAGGGGGCACGAACTATGGCTACACCTTC. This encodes CASSQSTGGTNYGYTF.

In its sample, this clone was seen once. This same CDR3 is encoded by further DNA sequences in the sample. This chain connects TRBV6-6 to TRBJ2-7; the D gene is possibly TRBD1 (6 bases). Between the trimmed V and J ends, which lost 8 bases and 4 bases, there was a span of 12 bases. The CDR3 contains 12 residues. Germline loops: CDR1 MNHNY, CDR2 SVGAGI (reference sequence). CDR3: CASRTASYEQYF. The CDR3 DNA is TGTGCCAGCCGGACAGCGTCGTACGAGCAGTACTTC.